This T cell receptor (beta chain) was observed in a study of early T cells in non-severe SARS-CoV-2 infection. TCRdb reanalysed the 5' RACE reads using MiXCR and keeps one entry per CDR3 protein. Found here are tens of thousands of distinct CDR3 sequences, under 15% of them singletons; the top ten hold over 3%. There are a few counts of this clonotype. Germline V gives CDR1 SNHLY, CDR2 FYNNEI. The CDR3 runs 13 residues. The V gene lost 3 bases and the J gene lost 6 bases, with 12 bases spanning the gap. This chain links TRBV2 with TRBJ2-7; no clear D gene. The clonotype originates from an adult who was a healthcare worker with PCR-confirmed SARS-CoV-2 infection or an uninfected control (not recorded which). Source material: whole blood. The CDR3 protein is CASSDRYNGEQYF. The DNA for the CDR3 is TGTGCCAGCAGTGACAGGTACAATGGCGAGCAGTACTTC.